Listed here are 19 T cell receptor beta chains from one sample, sequenced in a study of cytomegalovirus exposure and HLA in healthy donors. The data were produced by immunoSEQ multiplex PCR, yet TCRdb's version contains in-frame clones alone and is incomplete. The sample holds approximately 50,000 clones, 88% seen once. Sequences were obtained from PBMCs. These receptor sequences come from a woman in her 30s in good health and CMV-seronegative.

This sequence joins TRBV6-5 and TRBJ2-3; 7 nucleotides agree with TRBD2. Germline CDR1 MNHEY, CDR2 SVGAGI. CDR3 length: 14 amino acids. The junction had 6 bases not matched to a gene; V was cut back by 3 bases and J by 6 bases. Written as DNA, the CDR3 is TGTGCCAGCAGTTATCAGGTGGGAGGGGATACGCAGTATTTT. It codes for CASSYQVGGDTQYF.

V and J are TRBV5-5 and TRBJ1-5; D is undetermined. V lost 4 bases to trimming and J lost 9 bases, with 17 bases between them. Germline V CDR1 and CDR2: SGHKS, YYEKEE (reference sequence). The CDR3 consists of 14 residues. The CDR3: CASSPSIGAGPQHF. The CDR3 bases are TGTGCCAGCAGCCCATCCATAGGAGCTGGGCCCCAGCATTTT.

Remarks on this clone: At one end the junction does not follow the germline gene, possibly because of a read error. This rearrangement joins TRBV6-1 to TRBJ2-5, with 7 bases fitting TRBD1. CDR3 size: 13 residues. The germline V gene has CDR1 MNHNS and CDR2 SASEGT. CDR3 bases: TGTGCCAGCAGTGTACAGGGGTCGGAGACCGAGTACTTC. Protein sequence: CASSVQGSETEYF.

The chain couples TRBV6-1 to TRBJ1-2, with a tentative D call TRBD1 (6 bases). Germline V gives CDR1 MNHNS, CDR2 SASEGT. The V end was cut by 4 bases, the J end by 2 bases, with 17 bases between. The CDR3 sequence is 16 residues long. Here the CDR3 DNA reads TGTGCCAGCAGTGTAACCGGACAGCCCCAAAACTATGGCTACACCTTC. It encodes CASSVTGQPQNYGYTF.

The rearrangement joins TRBV2 to TRBJ2-7; TRBD2 matches at 8 bases. Germline loops: CDR1 SNHLY, CDR2 FYNNEI. Unmatched junction bases numbered 8, after V lost 3 bases and J lost 4 bases. This CDR3 comprises 15 residues. CDR3 sequence reads: CASSEGSGIMYEQYF. The CDR3 region has the DNA TGTGCCAGCAGTGAGGGTAGCGGGATTATGTACGAGCAGTACTTC.

The J gene is TRBJ1-5, the V gene TRBV30, with D perhaps matching TRBD1 (6 bases). The CDR3 runs to 16 residues. Germline lookup yields CDR1 GTSNPN and CDR2 SVGIG (reference sequence). V lost 1 base and J 3 bases, leaving 16 bases between the germline ends. CDR3 nucleotide sequence: TGTGCCTGGAGTGGGGGGGCGGGAGGAGACAATCAGCCCCAGCATTTT. Translating gives CAWSGGAGGDNQPQHF.

V gene TRBV19 combines with J gene TRBJ1-2; D is perhaps TRBD1 (5 bases). Germline CDR1 reads LNHDA; CDR2 reads SQIVND (reference sequence). This CDR3 has 12 amino acids. The V end was cut by 6 bases, the J end by 4 bases, with 9 bases between. CDR3 nucleotides: TGTGCCAGTAGGTCGGGGGTCTATGGCTACACCTTC. Translated, it gives CASRSGVYGYTF. The full variable domain, completed using reference TRBV19 and TRBJ1-2, is DGGITQSPKYLFRKEGQNVTLSCEQNLNHDAMYWYRQDPGQGLRLIYYSQIVNDFQKGDIAEGYSVSREKKESFPLTVTSAQKNPTAFYLCASRSGVYGYTFGSGTRLTVV.

The chain carries TRBV2 and TRBJ2-2, with 8 bases identical to TRBD2. CDR3 length: 17 amino acids. Looked up from germline, CDR1 is SNHLY and CDR2 is FYNNEI. With 2 bases clipped from V and 1 base from J, the junction kept 6 bases outside the gene matches. The CDR3 DNA sequence: TGTGCCAGCAGTGAAACATGGAGCGGGGGGAACACCGGGGAGCTGTTTTTT. It translates to CASSETWSGGNTGELFF.

This chain joins TRBV21-1 and TRBJ2-7; the table's D gene call, TRBD1, was not cross checked with the DNA. TRBV21-1 is reported as a pseudogene. There are 11 residues in the CDR3. CDR3 region: CASSRRQGEYF. The CDR3 bases are TGTGCCAGCAGCCGACGACAGGGGGAGTACTTC.

The genes are TRBV9 and TRBJ1-3; TRBD1 might be the D (6 bases). Germline V CDR1 and CDR2: SGDLS, YYNGEE. V lost 4 bases to trimming and J lost 0 bases, with 14 bases between them. The CDR3 loop spans 16 amino acids. The CDR3 DNA sequence: TGTGCCAGCAGCCCCCGGACAGATCGCTCTGGAAACACCATATATTTT. It codes for CASSPRTDRSGNTIYF.

The chain recombines TRBV27 with TRBJ1-2, with 8 bases aligning to TRBD1. The CDR3 totals 16 residues. V dropped 6 bases and J dropped 4; count of bases not matched to a gene: 13. The V gene's germline CDR1 is MNHEY and CDR2 SMNVEV (reference sequence). The CDR3 sequence is CASSQIQGGSLYGYTF. The DNA for the CDR3 is TGTGCCAGCAGCCAAATACAGGGGGGATCCCTCTATGGCTACACCTTC.

The J gene is TRBJ1-1, the V gene TRBV6-5; 9 bases align to TRBD1. CDR3 size: 14 residues. V was pared by 6 bases and J by 5 bases, with 7 bases of the junction left unmatched. Germline V gene data show CDR1 as MNHEY and CDR2 as SVGAGI. CDR3 region: CASRPTGGGTEAFF. CDR3 bases: TGTGCCAGCAGGCCGACAGGGGGAGGGACTGAAGCTTTCTTT.

CDR3 DNA sequence: TGTGCCAGCAGTTCCGGGGGGGACGGATACGTCGAAAAACTGTTTTTT. It is translated as CASSSGGDGYVEKLFF. J is TRBJ1-4 and V is TRBV28, with D perhaps matching TRBD1 (5 bases). The germline V and J ends were trimmed by 4 bases and 8 bases, with 20 bases remaining between them. The germline V gene has CDR1 MDHEN and CDR2 SYDVKM. This CDR3 spans 16 amino acids. The full variable domain, rest sourced from reference TRBV28 and TRBJ1-4, is DVKVTQSSRYLVKRTGEKVFLECVQDMDHENMFWYRQDPGLGLRLIYFSYDVKMKEKGDIPEGYSVSREKKERFSLILESASTNQTSMYLCASSSGGDGYVEKLFFGSGTQLSVL.

The rearrangement uses TRBV18 and TRBJ1-1; 8 nucleotides line up with TRBD1. Unmatched junction bases numbered 4, after V lost 2 bases and J lost 11 bases. The CDR3 is made up of 12 amino acids. Germline CDR1 is KGHSH and CDR2 is LQKENI. The CDR3 is CASSPVQGAAFF. The CDR3 nucleotides are TGTGCCAGCTCACCAGTGCAGGGGGCGGCTTTCTTT.

The V and J genes are TRBV28 and TRBJ2-3; D unresolved. CDR3 size: 12 residues. V was trimmed by 2 bases and J by 3 bases, leaving 3 bases between them. The V gene's germline CDR1 is MDHEN and CDR2 SYDVKM. The CDR3 nucleotides are TGTGCCAGCAGTTTACGGACAGATACGCAGTATTTT. Residues: CASSLRTDTQYF. Filled out from reference TRBV28 and TRBJ2-3, the complete variable domain reads DVKVTQSSRYLVKRTGEKVFLECVQDMDHENMFWYRQDPGLGLRLIYFSYDVKMKEKGDIPEGYSVSREKKERFSLILESASTNQTSMYLCASSLRTDTQYFGPGTRLTVL.

The chain is built from TRBV28 and TRBJ1-5, with D possibly being TRBD1 (6 bases). Trimming took off 7 bases at V and 1 base at J, with 14 bases between the two ends. Germline CDR1 and CDR2: MDHEN and SYDVKM. CDR3 length: 15 residues. CDR3 in amino acids: CASTNRGASNQPQHF. DNA for the CDR3: TGTGCCAGCACTAATCGGGGGGCGAGCAATCAGCCCCAGCATTTT. The full variable domain, with the rest looked up from reference TRBV28 and TRBJ1-5, is DVKVTQSSRYLVKRTGEKVFLECVQDMDHENMFWYRQDPGLGLRLIYFSYDVKMKEKGDIPEGYSVSREKKERFSLILESASTNQTSMYLCASTNRGASNQPQHFGDGTRLSIL.

This chain connects TRBV2 to TRBJ2-1, with TRBD2 matching 12 bases. Losses at the gene ends were 6 bases for V and 4 bases for J; bases not matched to a gene: 7. There are 16 residues in the CDR3. Germline V gene data show CDR1 as SNHLY and CDR2 as FYNNEI. The CDR3 region is CASSPTTSGRYNEQFF. CDR3 nucleotides: TGTGCCAGCAGCCCCACCACTAGCGGGAGGTACAATGAGCAGTTCTTC.

This chain joins TRBV15 and TRBJ2-2; possible D gene TRBD2, 5 bases. Germline V CDR1 and CDR2: LNHNV, YYDKDF (reference sequence). V was clipped by 4 bases and J by 0 bases, with 9 bases between them. The CDR3 contains 15 residues. CDR3 nucleotides: TGTGCCACCAGCAACGAGGGATCGAACACCGGGGAGCTGTTTTTT. Translation: CATSNEGSNTGELFF.

This chain connects TRBV19 to TRBJ2-7, with D perhaps matching TRBD2 (6 bases). V was cut by 3 bases and J by 5 bases, with 11 bases left in between. The CDR3 covers 13 residues. CDR1 is LNHDA and CDR2 is SQIVND in the germline V gene (reference sequence). The CDR3 sequence is CASSMGGRDEQYF. The DNA for the CDR3 is TGTGCCAGTAGTATGGGAGGCCGGGACGAGCAGTACTTC.